One sample yielded the 8 T cell receptor beta chains listed below, sequenced in a study of T cells after posttransplantation cyclophosphamide. Only in-frame clones appear in the TCRdb table, and some are missing; sequencing was by immunoSEQ multiplex PCR. This repertoire holds some 40,000 clones, and none appear only once. What was sequenced was PBMCs. The receptors shown here come from a man aged 40-50 years in good health, CMV-negative, and a related stem cell transplant donor.

Many counts were recorded for this clone. V gene TRBV5-1 combines with J gene TRBJ1-6; no definite D call. Trimming shortened V by 7 bases and J by 3 bases, and 11 bases separated the two germline ends. The CDR3 is 14 amino acids. Germline-derived CDR1 and CDR2 are SGHRS and YFSETQ. CDR3 sequence (DNA): TGCGCCAGCGGGGAGAACAACTATAATTCACCCCTCCACTTT. As protein: CASGENNYNSPLHF.

This clone was detected many times. This chain uses TRBV27 with TRBJ2-7, with 13 nucleotides matching TRBD2. Per the germline V gene, CDR1 is MNHEY and CDR2 is SMNVEV (reference sequence). CDR3 length: 15 amino acids. The ends lost 3 bases at V and 5 bases at J; junction bases unmatched: 4. The DNA for the CDR3 is TGTGCCAGCAGTTTGGGGACTAGCGGGGCCCACGAGCAGTACTTC. Amino acid sequence: CASSLGTSGAHEQYF.

The DNA of the CDR3 is TGTGCCAGCAGTCGCCTTCTAGCGGGAACCTTTCAATCCTACAATGAGCAGTTCTTC. Translated, it gives CASSRLLAGTFQSYNEQFF. The chain couples TRBV11-3 to TRBJ2-1; 9 nucleotides agree with TRBD2. The CDR3 has 19 amino acids. Looked up from germline, CDR1 is SGHNT and CDR2 is YENEEA. V trimming: 6 bases; J trimming: 1 base; junction bases outside the gene matches: 16.

This clone was counted only a few times. The J gene is TRBJ2-3, the V gene TRBV19; maybe TRBD2 (6 bases). V was pared by 6 bases and J by 0 bases, with 10 bases between. This CDR3 spans 14 amino acids. Germline CDR1 and CDR2: LNHDA and SQIVND (reference sequence). CDR3 sequence (DNA): TGTGCCAGTAGAGGACTACCTAGCACAGATACGCAGTATTTT. It is translated as CASRGLPSTDTQYF.

This clone appeared many times. The rearrangement uses TRBV11-3 and TRBJ2-7, with D perhaps TRBD1 (5 bases). The CDR3 sequence is 11 residues long. CDR1 is SGHNT, CDR2 YENEEA, per germline. V was cut by 8 bases and J by 6 bases, with 11 bases left in between. The DNA of the CDR3 is TGTGCCAGCCAAAGGGGTGCCGAGCAGTACGTC. Protein sequence: CASQRGAEQYV.

V is TRBV18 and J is TRBJ2-5, with D unresolved. V was trimmed by 4 bases and J by 5 bases, leaving 5 bases between them. The CDR3 runs to 11 residues. Germline assignment: CDR1 KGHSH and CDR2 LQKENI. The CDR3 here is CASSLTETQYF. CDR3 coding DNA: TGTGCCAGCTCACTCACTGAGACCCAGTACTTC.

This chain uses TRBV11-2 with TRBJ1-6, with TRBD1 identical over 8 bases. V dropped 8 bases and J dropped 5; count of bases not matched to a gene: 5. Germline lookup yields CDR1 SGHAT and CDR2 FQNNGV. This CDR3 has 14 residues. Here the CDR3 DNA reads TGTGCCAGCGTCAGGGACAGGAATAATTCACCCCTCCACTTT. Translated: CASVRDRNNSPLHF.

This clone appeared a few times. The gene calls are TRBV9 and TRBJ2-2; D may be TRBD2 (6 bases). V shed 4 bases and J shed 5 bases, with 18 bases lying between them. CDR3 size: 16 residues. Germline V CDR1 and CDR2: SGDLS, YYNGEE. CDR3 in DNA: TGTGCCAGCAGCCACGGACTATCCTCGAGTACCGGGGAGCTGTTTTTT. Its protein is CASSHGLSSSTGELFF.